This T cell receptor beta chain was sequenced in a study of blood T cell repertoires in COVID-19. At the level of the study: Samples came from the United States, Italy and Spain, spanning acute and convalescent COVID-19. The cDNA or gDNA used as material had been derived from T cells, B-cell-depleted T cells, or PBMCs.

Authors' data handling: Reference gene primer amplification in the assay estimated nucleated cell counts. Sequencing was performed with immunoSEQ multiplex PCR; in TCRdb, only in-frame clones are kept and a portion is missing. V and J calls and clone size are given by that table; D and trimming were obtained from the DNA. Altogether about 36,000 clones are present, roughly four fifths being singletons, with the ten largest covering about 44%. The CDR3 runs 15 residues. V was shortened by 4 bases and J by 8 bases, with 17 bases between the two germline ends. The germline gives CDR1 MNHEY, CDR2 SVGAGI.

The sequence was collected from a human donor in a cohort sampled during active or convalescent COVID-19. The donor label of this sample is uncertain. The rearrangement joins TRBV6-5 to TRBJ2-2, with TRBD2 as a possible D gene (5 bases). Sequences were obtained from peripheral blood. The CDR3 protein is CASSSGLFLVGELFF. In nucleotides, the CDR3 is TGTGCCAGCAGTTCCGGACTCTTTTTGGTTGGGGAGCTGTTTTTT.